These T cell receptor beta chains were read from a single sample in a study of shared clonotypes between healthy human individuals. Assay: immunoSEQ multiplex PCR; the TCRdb copy retains only in-frame clones and omits some. The repertoire holds a few million clones, with over 85% as singletons. The material sequenced was naive CD4+ T cells from PBMCs. These receptors came from a man between 18 and 35 years old in good health. Some clones in this sample may be carry-over from other donors' samples. Both conserved end residues are part of each CDR3. Fields, in order: V gene, D gene, clone size, J gene, CDR3 DNA, CDR3 protein. A D gene is named only where the DNA matches it firmly. Size is stated for part of the rows, as once, few or many counts, or as a class when the clone is expanded.

>TRBV15|.|.|TRBJ2-7
TGTGCCACCAGCAGAGCCAGGACCTACGAGCAGTACTTC
CATSRARTYEQYF
>TRBV29-1|TRBD2|.|TRBJ2-3
TGCAGCGTCAGACTAGCGGGATTGGCAGATACGCAGTATTTT
CSVRLAGLADTQYF
>TRBV11-2|TRBD2|once|TRBJ2-7
TGTGCCAGCAGCTTAAGGCCGGCTAGCGGGACGGGAATAGACGAGCAGTACTTC
CASSLRPASGTGIDEQYF
>TRBV15|.|.|TRBJ2-4
TGTGCCACCAGCAGTAAGGGGGGAGTTCTAACCAAAAACATTCAGTACTTC
CATSSKGGVLTKNIQYF
>TRBV28|.|.|TRBJ2-7
TGTGCCACCAATGGGGGGGCTAGCTCCTACGAGCAGTACTTC
CATNGGASSYEQYF
>TRBV4-3|TRBD2|.|TRBJ2-1
TGCGCCAGCAGCCAACGACTAGCGGGCTACAATGAGCAGTTCTTC
CASSQRLAGYNEQFF
>TRBV28|.|.|TRBJ1-3
TGTGCCAGCAGTTTTATAGGACGCTGGGGGAAAACTGGAAACACCATATATTTT
CASSFIGRWGKTGNTIYF
>TRBV28|TRBD1|.|TRBJ1-5
TGTGCCAGCAGTCCCCGGACAGGGAGTAGCAATCAGCCCCAGCATTTT
CASSPRTGSSNQPQHF
>TRBV11-3|.|.|TRBJ1-1
TGTGCCAGCAGCTTAGGGGGGGCCGAACCCCATGAAGCTTTCTTT
CASSLGGAEPHEAFF
>TRBV15|TRBD2|.|TRBJ2-3
TGTGCCACCAGCGGGGGGGGGCTAGCGGGTGGAACAGATACGCAGTATTTT
CATSGGGLAGGTDTQYF
>TRBV29-1|TRBD2|.|TRBJ2-1
TGCAGCGTTGGTGGACTAGCGGGAAGAAGGAATGAGCAGTTCTTC
CSVGGLAGRRNEQFF
>TRBV7-9|.|few|TRBJ1-1
TGTGCCAGCAGCCAGGGTTTTGAGACTGAAGCTTTCTTT
CASSQGFETEAFF
>TRBV19|TRBD1|.|TRBJ2-1
TGTGCCAGTAGTATAGGGGTCGACAGGGGATCCTACAATGAGCAGTTCTTC
CASSIGVDRGSYNEQFF
>TRBV19|.|.|TRBJ2-5
TGTGCCAGTAGTACCGGGAGTTCAGAGACCCAGTACTTC
CASSTGSSETQYF
>TRBV28|.|.|TRBJ2-3
TGTGCCAGCGCGGAGCGACCCATCACAGATACGCAGTATTTT
CASAERPITDTQYF
>TRBV18|.|.|TRBJ2-3
TGTGCCAGCTCCCAAGGGCGAGAGGGAGATACGCAGTATTTT
CASSQGREGDTQYF
>TRBV9|.|.|TRBJ2-7
TGTGCCAGCAGAGGGAGGTCGCACTTC
CASRGRSHF
>TRBV4-2|TRBD1|once|TRBJ1-2
TGTGCCAGCAGCCCCATACAGGCAGGGGGGAAAGGCTACACCTTC
CASSPIQAGGKGYTF
>TRBV7-3|.|.|TRBJ2-3
TGTGCCAGCAGCCAAGGGAAACCAGATACGCAGTATTTT
CASSQGKPDTQYF
>TRBV9|.|.|TRBJ1-4
TGTGCCAGCAGCCCCGGACACTCCAATGAAAAACTGTTTTTT
CASSPGHSNEKLFF
>TRBV9|TRBD2|once|TRBJ2-5
TGTGCCAGCAGCGTAGTAGGAGCGGGAGGGCAAGAGACCCAGTACTTC
CASSVVGAGGQETQYF
>TRBV5-1|.|.|TRBJ1-2
TGCGCCAGCAGCTTGGCAGCAGGGTCCTATGGCTACACCTTC
CASSLAAGSYGYTF
>TRBV6-5|.|.|TRBJ2-3
TGTGCCAGCAGTTTTCGGGGCATCGGCACAGATACGCAGTATTTT
CASSFRGIGTDTQYF
>TRBV11-2|TRBD2|.|TRBJ2-7
TGTGCCAGCAGCTTAGAAGGTAGCGGGCTCAGCTCCTACGAGCAGTACTTC
CASSLEGSGLSSYEQYF
>TRBV5-4|.|once|TRBJ1-4
TGTGCCAGCAGCCGGACAGTCCCGGGGACTAATGAAAAACTGTTTTTT
CASSRTVPGTNEKLFF
>TRBV4-1|.|.|TRBJ1-1
TGCGCCAGCCTTGGGAGAGAAGCTTTCTTT
CASLGREAFF
>TRBV19|.|once|TRBJ1-5
TGTGCCAGTAGTGACAGGAGGTTTCAGCCCCAGCATTTT
CASSDRRFQPQHF
>TRBV10-1|.|.|TRBJ2-7
TGCGCCAGCAGTTACGATCATTACTACGAGCAGTACTTC
CASSYDHYYEQYF
>TRBV7-2|.|.|TRBJ2-7
TGTGCCAGCGGACGTCAGGCGGGCGACTACGAGCAGTACTTC
CASGRQAGDYEQYF
>TRBV2|.|once|TRBJ2-6
TGTGCCAGCAGGACTGACTCTGGGGCCAACGTCCTGACTTTC
CASRTDSGANVLTF
>TRBV9|TRBD1|.|TRBJ1-4
TGTGCCAGCAGCTTTACAGGGGCTCGTTCAACTAATGAAAAACTGTTTTTT
CASSFTGARSTNEKLFF
>TRBV5-4|.|.|TRBJ2-2
TGTGCCAGCAGCTTGGGTCCAAACACCGGGGAGCTGTTTTTT
CASSLGPNTGELFF
>TRBV28|.|.|TRBJ2-7
TGTGCCAGCAGTTCCCCGAGGTTAGCGTCATATCGGATCGAGCAGTACTTC
CASSSPRLASYRIEQYF
>TRBV7-8|TRBD1|.|TRBJ2-5
TGTGCCAGCAGCCCCTCACGGGACAGGGACCGGGAGCAGTACTTC
CASSPSRDRDREQYF
>TRBV5-1|.|.|TRBJ1-1
TGCGCCAGCAGCGCCCTAGGAGGGGGAATCACTGAAGCTTTCTTT
CASSALGGGITEAFF
>TRBV7-3|TRBD2|.|TRBJ2-1
TGTGCCAGCAGCTTTAGCGGGAGACGGAATGAGCAGTTCTTC
CASSFSGRRNEQFF
>TRBV29-1|.|.|TRBJ2-7
TGCAGCGTTGAAGCCTCAGGCAGCTCCTACGAGCAGTACTTC
CSVEASGSSYEQYF
>TRBV28|TRBD1|.|TRBJ1-2
TGTGCCAGCAGTTTAGAGCTGGGACAGTATGGCTACACCTTC
CASSLELGQYGYTF
>TRBV6-1|.|once|TRBJ2-1
TGTGCCAGCAGTGAAGCGGCCAGATACAATGAGCAGTTCTTC
CASSEAARYNEQFF
>TRBV7-2|.|once|TRBJ2-7
TGTGCCAGCAGCTTAGAACAGCCTTACGAGCAGTACTTC
CASSLEQPYEQYF
>TRBV19|.|.|TRBJ1-4
TGTGCCAGTAAGGGGGGAGTGCGTAATGAAAAACTGTTTTTT
CASKGGVRNEKLFF
>TRBV7-9|.|.|TRBJ2-3
TGTGCCAGCAGCTTAATTGTACAGGCAGATACGCAGTATTTT
CASSLIVQADTQYF
>TRBV25-1|.|.|TRBJ2-1
TGTGCCAGCCGGAGTCGACAATCTGAGCAGTTCTTC
CASRSRQSEQFF
>TRBV9|.|.|TRBJ1-2
TGTGCCAGCAGCGTAAGTTCCGGATATGGCTACACCTTC
CASSVSSGYGYTF
>TRBV12-2|.|.|TRBJ1-5
TGTGCAAGTCGCGCCAGACGGGACAGGGGGCGCGTCGGCAATCAGCCCCAGCATTTT
CASRARRDRGRVGNQPQHF
>TRBV5-1|.|.|TRBJ2-1
TGCGCCAGCAGCTTCTCGGGTGCCTACAATGAGCAGTTCTTC
CASSFSGAYNEQFF
>TRBV11-2|.|.|TRBJ2-7
TGTGCCAGCAGGAAGACGGGCTACGAGCAGTACTTC
CASRKTGYEQYF
>TRBV29-1|.|.|TRBJ2-5
TGCAGCGTTGAAGGGGGCGCGGAGACCCAGTACTTC
CSVEGGAETQYF
>TRBV29-1|.|.|TRBJ2-7
TGCAGCGTTGAGTCGGCCGGCTCCTACGAGCAGTACTTC
CSVESAGSYEQYF
>TRBV7-9|TRBD2|once|TRBJ2-3
TGTGCCAGCATCCCTCCGGGACTAGGGGCAGATACGCAGTATTTT
CASIPPGLGADTQYF
>TRBV5-1|.|.|TRBJ1-2
TGCGCCAGCAGCTTGATTGGGGATAACTATGGCTACACCTTC
CASSLIGDNYGYTF
>TRBV28|.|.|TRBJ1-1
TGTGCCAGCAGGACTACAGGGCGCACTGAAGCTTTCTTT
CASRTTGRTEAFF
>TRBV19|.|.|TRBJ1-1
TGTGCCAGTAGTATAGTGGCCACTAACACTGAAGCTTTCTTT
CASSIVATNTEAFF
>TRBV5-1|TRBD1|.|TRBJ1-2
TGCGCCAGCAGCTATGACAGGGAGCTTAATGGCTACACCTTC
CASSYDRELNGYTF
>TRBV27|TRBD1|.|TRBJ1-1
TGTGCCAGCAGTTCTTGGACAGGGGCGAACACTGAAGCTTTCTTT
CASSSWTGANTEAFF